Each of the 11 T cell receptor beta chains below was sequenced from the same sample in a study of post-analysis software for immune sequencing data. Study observations and caveats: When patients were compared with controls, a handful of TRBV segments were more frequent, TRBV5-6, TRBV5-1 and TRBV20-1 among them.

Each TCR beta cDNA library carried unique molecular identifiers. In TCRdb, the PCR reads were re-called with MiXCR into one record per CDR3 protein. The table has about 680,000 distinct CDR3 sequences, more than 50% seen once. Their specific antigens are unknown. The sequenced sample consisted of blood. The receptors originated from a girl aged 2 to 10 with multiple sclerosis.

This clonotype was recorded a few times. V is TRBV12-3 or TRBV12-4 and J is TRBJ2-1; 9 bases are shared with TRBD1. The length of the CDR3 is 14 residues. The V and J ends lost 5 bases and 5 bases, in that order; junction bases with no gene match: 4. CDR3 loop: CASSPGTGNNEQFF. In DNA, the CDR3 is TGTGCCAGCAGTCCCGGGACAGGGAACAATGAGCAGTTCTTC.

This clonotype was detected only a few times. The J gene is TRBJ1-2, the V gene TRBV10-3, with D unresolved. CDR1 ENHRY and CDR2 SYGVKD come from the germline V gene. The CDR3 runs 17 residues. The V end was cut by 0 bases, the J end by 4 bases, with 18 bases between. CDR3 loop: CAISESKAQEVAYGYTF. DNA of the CDR3: TGTGCCATCAGTGAGTCGAAGGCTCAGGAAGTCGCCTATGGCTACACCTTC.

The chain couples TRBV5-1 to TRBJ1-1, with D perhaps matching TRBD1 (5 bases). This CDR3 has 14 amino acids. Germline V gene sequence: CDR1 SGHRS, CDR2 YFSETQ. Trimming left V 3 bases short and J 3 bases short, with 12 bases between. Written as DNA, the CDR3 is TGCGCCAGCAGCTACCGGGGGTTAGACACTGAAGCTTTCTTT. This translates into CASSYRGLDTEAFF.

The rearrangement joins TRBV20-1 to TRBJ2-3; 13 positions agree with TRBD2. The trim removed 3 bases at V and 2 bases at J, leaving 14 bases unmatched. The CDR3 is 19 residues long. Germline values: CDR1 DFQATT, CDR2 SNEGSKA (reference sequence). The CDR3 bases are TGCAGTGCTAGGAGACTAGCGGGAGGTAGTTTTCGTTTCACAGATACGCAGTATTTT. It is translated as CSARRLAGGSFRFTDTQYF.

This clonotype was seen just once. The CDR3 DNA reads as TGCAGCGTTGAAGACCTCAGGGACACTGAAGCTTTCTTT. Translation gives CSVEDLRDTEAFF. The genes are TRBV29-1 and TRBJ1-1; a weak D match, TRBD1 (5 bases). Germline assignment: CDR1 SQVTM and CDR2 ANQGSEA. V was trimmed by 0 bases and J by 3 bases, leaving 8 bases between them. The CDR3 covers 13 residues.

As for this clonotype: A junction end diverges from the germline sequence, so it may reflect a read error. V gene TRBV11-2 combines with J gene TRBJ2-7, with a tentative D call TRBD1 (5 bases). Germline V CDR1 and CDR2: SGHAT, FQNNGV. This CDR3 spans 13 amino acids. The CDR3 DNA sequence: TGTGCCAGCAGCGAAGGGGCCCCCTATGAGCAGTACTTC. It codes for CASSEGAPYEQYF.

The chain joins TRBV7-2 to TRBJ2-1, with 7 bases matching TRBD1. The CDR3 contains 16 residues. The germline V gene has CDR1 SGHTA and CDR2 FQGNSA. J gave up 6 bases and V 7 bases, and 15 bases lay outside the gene matches. This CDR3 reads CASTLNHRGVGNEQFF. The CDR3 nucleotides are TGTGCCAGCACCCTAAATCACAGGGGAGTGGGCAATGAGCAGTTCTTC.

This rearrangement joins TRBV7-9 to TRBJ2-5; 9 bases are a match to TRBD2. V gave up 6 bases and J gave up 5 bases; unmatched junction bases: 10. This CDR3 comprises 15 residues. The germline CDR1 and CDR2 sequences are SEHNR and FQNEAQ (reference sequence). The CDR3 region has the DNA TGTGCCAGCAGGCCGAGACTAGCGGAAGGGGAGACCCAGTACTTC. As protein: CASRPRLAEGETQYF.

A few counts support this clonotype. V usage is TRBV20-1 and J usage is TRBJ2-1, with 9 bases that match TRBD2. J gave up 2 bases and V 2 bases, and 16 bases lay outside the gene matches. This CDR3 contains 19 residues. Germline loops: CDR1 DFQATT, CDR2 SNEGSKA (reference sequence). The chain's CDR3 is CSARPTRVAGVGPYNEQFF. Here the CDR3 DNA reads TGCAGTGCTAGACCCACAAGGGTAGCGGGAGTGGGCCCCTACAATGAGCAGTTCTTC.

The sample holds one count of this clonotype. This sequence joins TRBV3-1 and TRBJ1-2, with no clear D. Between the trimmed V and J ends, which lost 1 base and 8 bases, there was a span of 11 bases. The CDR3 spans 13 residues. CDR1 is LGHDT, CDR2 YNNKEL, per germline (reference sequence). CDR3 protein: CASSQVAGKGYTF. DNA of the CDR3: TGTGCCAGCAGCCAAGTTGCAGGAAAAGGCTACACCTTC.

The rearrangement joins TRBV7-6 to TRBJ2-5; 9 bases fit TRBD2. Trimming took 10 bases from V and 1 from J; bases not matched to a gene: 10. This CDR3 has 15 residues. Germline-derived CDR1 and CDR2 are SGHVS and FNYEAQ. The CDR3 region is CATSSSGGFQETQYF. CDR3 nucleotides: TGTGCCACCTCGTCGAGCGGGGGGTTCCAAGAGACCCAGTACTTC.